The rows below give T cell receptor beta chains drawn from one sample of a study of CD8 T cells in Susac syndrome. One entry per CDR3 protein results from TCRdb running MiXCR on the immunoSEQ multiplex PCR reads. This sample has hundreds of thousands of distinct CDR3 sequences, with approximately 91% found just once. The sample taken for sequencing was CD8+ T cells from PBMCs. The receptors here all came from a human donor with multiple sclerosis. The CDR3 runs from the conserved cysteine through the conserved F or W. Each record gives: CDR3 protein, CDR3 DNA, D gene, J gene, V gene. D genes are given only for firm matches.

CDR3: CASSLAIAGSSSYNEQFF; DNA: TGTGCCAGCAGCTTAGCCATAGCGGGAAGCAGCTCCTACAATGAGCAGTTCTTC; D: TRBD2; J: TRBJ2-1; V: TRBV13
CDR3: CASSYQEGVGSDEQFF; DNA: TGTGCCAGCAGTTACCAGGAGGGTGTGGGGTCGGATGAGCAGTTCTTC; D: NA; J: TRBJ2-1; V: TRBV6-5
CDR3: CASSYLSTPQHF; DNA: TGTGCCAGCAGTTACCTCTCTACGCCCCAGCATTTT; D: NA; J: TRBJ1-5; V: TRBV6-2/TRBV6-3
CDR3: CASSLFYSENSYQETQYF; DNA: TGTGCCAGCAGTTTATTTTATTCGGAGAACTCCTACCAAGAGACCCAGTACTTC; D: NA; J: TRBJ2-5; V: TRBV27
CDR3: CASSQLEGLYEQYF; DNA: TGTGCCAGCAGCCAATTAGAGGGACTTTACGAGCAGTACTTC; D: NA; J: TRBJ2-7; V: TRBV7-9
CDR3: CSARVSWGYTF; DNA: TGCAGTGCTAGAGTCTCCTGGGGCTACACCTTC; D: NA; J: TRBJ1-2; V: TRBV20-1
CDR3: CASSLDNRAWGKNTGELFF; DNA: TGTGCCAGCAGCTTAGATAACCGGGCCTGGGGGAAGAACACCGGGGAGCTGTTTTTT; D: NA; J: TRBJ2-2; V: TRBV11-3
CDR3: CASSSTPTDTQYF; DNA: TGCGCCAGCAGCTCCACACCTACAGATACGCAGTATTTT; D: NA; J: TRBJ2-3; V: TRBV5-1
CDR3: CAWSVGMDQPQHF; DNA: TGTGCCTGGAGTGTGGGGATGGACCAGCCCCAGCATTTT; D: NA; J: TRBJ1-5; V: TRBV30
CDR3: CSVEGGEQSSYNEQFF; DNA: TGCAGCGTTGAGGGGGGTGAACAGAGCTCCTACAATGAGCAGTTCTTC; D: NA; J: TRBJ2-1; V: TRBV29-1
CDR3: CASSYSTAEAYEQYF; DNA: TGTGCCAGCAGTTACTCGACTGCGGAGGCCTACGAGCAGTACTTC; D: NA; J: TRBJ2-7; V: TRBV6-5